The 3 T cell receptor beta chains listed next were all sequenced from one sample in a study of siplizumab effects on memory and regulatory T cells. Some clones are missing from TCRdb's copy, which holds only in-frame ones; the method was immunoSEQ multiplex PCR. Among more than 45,000 clones listed, around 97% were seen once. The sequenced material came from naive CD4+ T cells sorted from blood. These TCRs come from a human donor in good health.

The rearrangement links TRBV5-1 to TRBJ1-1; D unresolved. Germline-derived CDR1 and CDR2 are SGHRS and YFSETQ. V shed 0 bases and J shed 1 base, with 7 bases lying between them. CDR3 length equals 14 residues. The DNA of the CDR3 is TGCGCCAGCAGCTTGGCTACGGGGAACACTGAAGCTTTCTTT. Translation: CASSLATGNTEAFF. Full variable domain (missing parts from reference TRBV5-1 and TRBJ1-1): KAGVTQTPRYLIKTRGQQVTLSCSPISGHRSVSWYQQTPGQGLQFLFEYFSETQRNKGNFPGRFSGRQFSNSRSEMNVSTLELGDSALYLCASSLATGNTEAFFGQGTRLTVV.

In DNA, the CDR3 is TGCGCCAGCAGCTTGGTCCCAGGGGGCTATTACACTGAAGCTTTCTTT. It specifies CASSLVPGGYYTEAFF. This rearrangement joins TRBV5-1 to TRBJ1-1; 8 bases are shared with TRBD1. Trimming at V came to 0 bases and at J to 3 bases, leaving 7 bases not matched to a gene. CDR3 length: 16 residues. Germline assignment: CDR1 SGHRS and CDR2 YFSETQ.

This clone was found once. The chain joins TRBV5-4 to TRBJ1-2; 10 positions match TRBD1. Germline V gives CDR1 SGHNT, CDR2 YYREEE (reference sequence). The junction had 6 bases not matched to a gene; V was cut back by 0 bases and J by 7 bases. CDR3 size: 15 residues. CDR3 sequence reads: CASSLVQDRGCGYTF. Here the CDR3 DNA reads TGTGCCAGCAGCTTGGTACAGGACAGGGGGTGTGGCTACACCTTC.